A selection of T cell receptor beta chains follows, all from one sample in a study of monozygotic twins with inflammatory bowel disease. TCRdb re-called the 5' RACE reads and shows each CDR3 protein once, DNA omitted. Here the sample table reports fewer than 350,000 distinct CDR3 sequences. Sequenced sample: blood. The receptor source for this set is a human donor with ulcerative colitis or Crohn's disease, or a healthy co-twin of an affected twin (not recorded which). Each CDR3 is given with its conserved first and last residue.

TRBJ2-1 | TRBV7-2 | CASSRRGGSSYNEQFF
TRBJ2-5 | TRBV20-1 | CSARVAPGETQYF
TRBJ1-2 | TRBV10-3 | CAISVGEKGGRVF
TRBJ2-1 | TRBV6-1 | CASSPQGQGAYNEQFF
TRBJ2-2 | TRBV20-1 | CSASVGAITGELFF
TRBJ2-3 | TRBV7-9 | CASRLNTDTQYF
TRBJ1-2 | TRBV6-1 | CASRAPGTPNYGYTF
TRBJ2-7 | TRBV5-1 | CASSLDGVGSYEQYF
TRBJ2-7 | TRBV30 | CAWSGVDSYEQYF
TRBJ1-5 | TRBV18 | CASSLWDSDQPQHF
TRBJ2-7 | TRBV12-3/TRBV12-4 | CASSFNALPGTEAYEQYF
TRBJ1-1 | TRBV20-1 | CSARDFREIDTEAFF
TRBJ1-2 | TRBV20-1 | CSARTPGEYGYTF
TRBJ1-5 | TRBV6-1 | CASSEAGGQPQHF
TRBJ2-7 | TRBV4-1 | CASSREGPLAGKNYEQYF
TRBJ2-1 | TRBV12-3/TRBV12-4 | CASSRSGGTYNEQFF
TRBJ2-1 | TRBV18 | CASSPSRTADEQFF
TRBJ2-5 | TRBV10-3 | CAIGKGQGETQYF
TRBJ2-7 | TRBV10-3 | CAISELIEQYF
TRBJ2-3 | TRBV6-1 | CASSKQTGGRADTQYF
TRBJ2-6 | TRBV4-3 | CASSPRTGMTFSGANVLTF
TRBJ2-2 | TRBV28 | CAGLAGATGELFF